The next 9 T cell receptor beta chains were all read from a single sample in a study of T-cell memory formation after mild COVID-19. One entry per CDR3 protein results from TCRdb running MiXCR on the 5' RACE reads. The sample comprises about 210,000 distinct CDR3 sequences, approximately 10% of which are singletons, and roughly 3.2% rests with the top ten. Input material: PBMCs or a T cell subset sorted from them (not recorded which). The receptor set was obtained from a man aged 18 to 29 who had mild COVID-19 (a few samples of this study predate the infection). Cell type and time point are not known.

This clonotype has just a few counts. This chain links TRBV11-2 with TRBJ2-3; 8 nucleotides align to TRBD2. The J segment lost 1 base and the V segment lost 3 bases, leaving 9 bases of the junction unmatched. The germline V gene has CDR1 SGHAT and CDR2 FQNNGV. The CDR3 spans 17 residues. The CDR3 here is CASSFNFGGGRTDTQYF. The CDR3 region has the DNA TGTGCCAGCAGCTTTAATTTCGGGGGGGGCCGCACAGATACGCAGTATTTT.

This rearrangement joins TRBV2 to TRBJ1-2; D is undetermined. There are 14 residues in the CDR3. V shed 3 bases and J shed 5 bases, with 13 bases lying between them. CDR1 is SNHLY and CDR2 is FYNNEI in the germline V gene. CDR3 region: CASSDNRGYYGYTF. The CDR3 coding sequence is TGTGCCAGCAGTGACAACCGGGGATATTATGGCTACACCTTC.

This clonotype has a handful of counts. The genes are TRBV4-2 and TRBJ1-1; no definite D call. Trimming pared 4 bases from V and 0 bases from J, leaving 12 bases between. Germline V gene sequence: CDR1 LGHNA, CDR2 YNFKEQ. CDR3 length: 15 residues. In DNA, the CDR3 is TGTGCCAGCAGCCCGGCCCCGTTGGTGAACACTGAAGCTTTCTTT. Its translation: CASSPAPLVNTEAFF.

This clonotype was observed a few times. V is TRBV5-1 and J is TRBJ2-1; no clear D gene. V was shortened by 5 bases and J by 0 bases, with 6 bases between the two germline ends. Per the germline V gene, CDR1 is SGHRS and CDR2 is YFSETQ. This CDR3 spans 13 amino acids. The CDR3 sequence: CASRESSYNEQFF. The CDR3 DNA reads TGCGCCAGCAGAGAAAGCTCCTACAATGAGCAGTTCTTC.

J is TRBJ1-5 and V is TRBV12-3 or TRBV12-4; TRBD1 is a possible D gene (5 bases). Between the trimmed V and J ends, which lost 2 bases and 2 bases, there was a span of 10 bases. The CDR3 has 15 amino acids. The DNA for the CDR3 is TGTGCCAGCAGTTTAATGGGGCAGGGCAATCAGCCCCAGCATTTT. Amino acids: CASSLMGQGNQPQHF.

This clonotype was found once. A clone one base away is much larger, so this may be a read error. This chain links TRBV12-3 or TRBV12-4 with TRBJ2-7; tentatively, D is TRBD1 or TRBD2 (6 bases each). This CDR3 is built from 14 residues. This chain's CDR3 is CDSRSGAATYEQYF. The DNA for the CDR3 is TGTGACAGCAGGTCGGGGGCCGCAACCTACGAGCAGTACTTC.

This clonotype showed up just a few times. This chain uses TRBV9 with TRBJ2-3, with 7 bases fitting TRBD2. The germline gives CDR1 SGDLS, CDR2 YYNGEE. This CDR3 is built from 15 residues. Trimming cost V 0 bases and J 0 bases; bases outside gene matches: 1. This CDR3 is CASSVAGGSTDTQYF. The CDR3 nucleotides are TGTGCCAGCAGCGTAGCCGGGGGGAGCACAGATACGCAGTATTTT.

This clonotype came up a few times. This chain joins TRBV19 and TRBJ2-3; 8 bases agree with TRBD1. The V segment lost 7 bases and the J segment 1 base; nucleotides outside the gene matches: 4. Germline V CDR1 and CDR2: LNHDA, SQIVND (reference sequence). This CDR3 is 14 amino acids long. The CDR3 DNA follows: TGTGCCAGTAATGACAGGGGCGGCACAGATACGCAGTATTTT. Amino acids: CASNDRGGTDTQYF.

This clonotype was observed a handful of times. The J gene is TRBJ1-3, the V gene TRBV7-2; D remains ambiguous. CDR3 length equals 14 residues. V was trimmed by 0 bases and J by 10 bases, leaving 13 bases between them. CDR1 SGHTA and CDR2 FQGNSA come from the germline V gene. The CDR3 DNA follows: TGTGCCAGCAGCTTAGCTGGACCTAAACGTACCATATATTTT. It translates to CASSLAGPKRTIYF.